This TCR beta chain is from a study of shared clonotypes between healthy human individuals. Regarding this clone: Its specificity is not known.

Generated by immunoSEQ multiplex PCR, the TCRdb table keeps only in-frame clones and is missing some. The sample carries 640,000 or so clones, around 72% recorded once. Study-wide results and limits: Only blood samples were collected, and tissue repertoires likely differ.

Per germline, CDR1 ENHRY and CDR2 SYGVKD. V was clipped by 6 bases and J by 5 bases; unmatched bases: 7. The CDR3 extends over 14 amino acids. This receptor was obtained from a woman in her 30s in good health. Sequenced sample: memory CD4+ T cells sorted from blood. Subset indicated: CD45RA-negative fraction. This chain links TRBV10-3 with TRBJ2-7; TRBD2 aligns across 10 bases. This CDR3 is CAIRLAGGPDEQYF. The CDR3 DNA reads TGTGCCATCAGATTAGCGGGAGGACCCGACGAGCAGTACTTC.